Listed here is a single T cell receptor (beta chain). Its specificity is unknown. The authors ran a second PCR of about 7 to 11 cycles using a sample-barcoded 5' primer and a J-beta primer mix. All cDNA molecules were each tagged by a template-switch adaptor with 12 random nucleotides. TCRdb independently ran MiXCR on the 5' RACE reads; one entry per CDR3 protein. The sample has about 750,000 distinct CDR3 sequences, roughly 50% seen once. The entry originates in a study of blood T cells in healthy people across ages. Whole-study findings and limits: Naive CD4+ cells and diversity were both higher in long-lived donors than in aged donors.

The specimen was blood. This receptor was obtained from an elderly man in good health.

The CDR3 DNA follows: TGCGCCAGCAGCTTGGTACTGTCTAGCTCCTACAATGAGCAGTTCTTC. Translation: CASSLVLSSSYNEQFF. V usage is TRBV5-1 and J usage is TRBJ2-1; D remains ambiguous. Germline values: CDR1 SGHRS, CDR2 YFSETQ. Trimming removed 0 bases at V and 0 bases at J, with 10 bases between. CDR3 length: 16 amino acids.